This T cell receptor (beta chain) was captured in a study of identical twins. TCRdb passed the 5' RACE reads through MiXCR, listing each CDR3 protein once. The sample has 690,000 or so distinct CDR3 sequences, approximately 9% seen once. There are a few counts of this clonotype. Trimming took 5 bases from V and 8 from J; bases not matched to a gene: 8. The germline V gene encodes CDR1 SGHDN and CDR2 FVKESK. This CDR3 region has 14 residues. The sample also formed part of further work on yellow fever vaccine responses in identical twins.

J is TRBJ2-2 and V is TRBV14; 7 nucleotides line up with TRBD1. Source material: PBMCs. This sequence was found in a woman younger than 35 in good health. The CDR3 loop reads CASSLTGRMGELFF. The DNA of the CDR3 is TGTGCCAGCAGCTTGACAGGGAGAATGGGGGAGCTGTTTTTT.